This entry lists 21 T cell receptor beta chains sequenced from one sample in a study of cytomegalovirus exposure and HLA in healthy donors. PCR amplification relied on 60 Vbeta primers (plus 13 Jbeta primers). Libraries were prepared by immunoSEQ multiplex PCR; TCRdb keeps only in-frame clonotypes and omits some of them. The data show more than 85,000 clones, around 75% seen once. Specimen: PBMCs. Receptors originate from a man in his thirties or forties in good health and CMV-seronegative.

The chain couples TRBV19 to TRBJ2-3; D gene unclear. The CDR3 has 15 residues. The V and J ends lost 1 base and 4 bases respectively, with 12 bases between them. In germline, CDR1 is LNHDA, CDR2 SQIVND (reference sequence). The CDR3 DNA reads TGTGCCAGTAGTATAGCGAGCGTTGGAGCAGATACGCAGTATTTT. Translation: CASSIASVGADTQYF.

For the CDR3, the DNA is TGCAGCGCCGCCTTTAGTCCCAACACTGAAGCTTTCTTT. This sequence encodes CSAAFSPNTEAFF. The gene calls are TRBV29-1 and TRBJ1-1; no clear D gene. This CDR3 contains 13 residues. Germline V gene sequence: CDR1 SQVTM, CDR2 ANQGSEA. V was shortened by 7 bases and J by 2 bases, with 14 bases between the two germline ends. The whole variable domain, remainder taken from reference TRBV29-1 and TRBJ1-1, is SAVISQKPSRDICQRGTSLTIQCQVDSQVTMMFWYRQQPGQSLTLIATANQGSEATYESGFVIDKFPISRPNLTFSTLTVSNMSPEDSSIYLCSAAFSPNTEAFFGQGTRLTVV.

V usage is TRBV28 and J usage is TRBJ2-6; D ambiguous. Trimming shortened V by 5 bases and J by 13 bases, and 12 bases separated the two germline ends. Germline V gives CDR1 MDHEN, CDR2 SYDVKM. The CDR3 contains 12 residues. This chain's CDR3 is CASSPLLSVLTF. In nucleotides, the CDR3 is TGTGCCAGCAGTCCTCTTCTAAGTGTCCTGACTTTC.

J is TRBJ2-2 and V is TRBV5-4; 7 bases match TRBD2. The germline V gene encodes CDR1 SGHNT and CDR2 YYREEE (reference sequence). J was trimmed by 4 bases and V by 4 bases; bases with no gene match: 13. The CDR3 spans 17 residues. The CDR3 DNA reads TGTGCCAGCAGCCGTCCGGGCGGGGGTTTGATCACCGGGGAGCTGTTTTTT. Amino acids: CASSRPGGGLITGELFF. Based on the CDR3 plus reference TRBV5-4 and TRBJ2-2, the full variable domain is ETGVTQSPTHLIKTRGQQVTLRCSSQSGHNTVSWYQQALGQGPQFIFQYYREEENGRGNFPPRFSGLQFPNYSSELNVNALELDDSALYLCASSRPGGGLITGELFFGEGSRLTVL.

This chain joins TRBV27 and TRBJ1-1; 9 nucleotides match TRBD1. Germline lookup yields CDR1 MNHEY and CDR2 SMNVEV (reference sequence). V was pared by 5 bases and J by 2 bases, with 3 bases of the junction left unmatched. The CDR3 spans 14 residues. CDR3 amino acids: CASSVQGANTEAFF. The DNA for the CDR3 is TGTGCCAGCAGTGTACAGGGGGCTAACACTGAAGCTTTCTTT.

This chain joins TRBV5-5 and TRBJ1-5, with 11 bases aligning to TRBD1. This CDR3 is 16 amino acids long. Germline V gene sequence: CDR1 SGHKS, CDR2 YYEKEE (reference sequence). Unmatched junction bases numbered 4, after V lost 4 bases and J lost 1 base. CDR3 loop: CASSPGTGGSNQPQHF. CDR3 nucleotide sequence: TGTGCCAGCAGCCCCGGGACAGGGGGAAGCAATCAGCCCCAGCATTTT.

The J gene is TRBJ2-7, the V gene TRBV9; 8 bases match TRBD1. The V gene end was trimmed by 6 bases and the J gene end by 0 bases; junction bases not matched to a gene: 11. The germline V gene has CDR1 SGDLS and CDR2 YYNGEE. The CDR3 covers 16 residues. The CDR3 DNA sequence: TGTGCCAGCAAAGGACAGGGAATTAGGAGCTCCTACGAGCAGTACTTC. This sequence encodes CASKGQGIRSSYEQYF.

The V call is TRBV5-1, the J call TRBJ2-2, with TRBD1 identical over 8 bases. The CDR3 totals 14 residues. The trim removed 0 bases at V and 5 bases at J, leaving 0 bases unmatched. Germline V CDR1 and CDR2: SGHRS, YFSETQ. The CDR3, as DNA: TGCGCCAGCAGCTTGGACAGGGGGACCGGGGAGCTGTTTTTT. Residues: CASSLDRGTGELFF.

This chain connects TRBV7-2 to TRBJ2-7, with D unresolved. Germline V CDR1 and CDR2: SGHTA, FQGNSA. Trimming pared 1 base from V and 5 bases from J, leaving 18 bases between. CDR3 length: 16 amino acids. CDR3 sequence (DNA): TGTGCCAGCAGCTTAGACGCGGTCCCCGGTCCCCACGAGCAGTACTTC. This gives the protein CASSLDAVPGPHEQYF.

In DNA form, the CDR3 reads TGTGCCAGTGCGCTTAGCAATCAGCCCCAGCATTTT. Translating it yields CASALSNQPQHF. This rearrangement joins TRBV19 to TRBJ1-5; D not certain. The ends were cut back, 8 bases at V and 0 bases at J, with 5 bases in the middle. Germline V gene sequence: CDR1 LNHDA, CDR2 SQIVND (reference sequence). The CDR3 is made up of 12 amino acids.

This sequence joins TRBV30 and TRBJ2-7; no definite D call. The V end was cut by 2 bases, the J end by 5 bases, with 13 bases between. CDR1 is GTSNPN and CDR2 is SVGIG in the germline V gene (reference sequence). The CDR3 runs to 13 residues. The CDR3 nucleotides read TGTGCCTGGAGTAGTACCGCCACAGACGAGCAGTACTTC. It encodes CAWSSTATDEQYF.

This clone was seen more than once but under ten times. This chain links TRBV19 with TRBJ1-4; D ambiguous. This CDR3 has 12 amino acids. Germline CDR1 and CDR2: LNHDA and SQIVND (reference sequence). Trimming left V 0 bases short and J 7 bases short, with 3 bases between. CDR3 sequence: CASSIEREKLFF. As DNA, the CDR3 is TGTGCCAGTAGTATAGAGCGTGAAAAACTGTTTTTT.

The chain uses TRBV6-5 and TRBJ1-2; the match to TRBD1 covers 7 bases. With 8 bases clipped from V and 4 bases from J, the junction kept 10 bases outside the gene matches. CDR3 size: 14 residues. The germline gives CDR1 MNHEY, CDR2 SVGAGI. The CDR3 DNA reads as TGTGCCAGCGAGGACAGGAGCGATCTCTATGGCTACACCTTC. The encoded protein is CASEDRSDLYGYTF.

The V gene is TRBV27, the J gene TRBJ2-1, with 8 bases matching TRBD1. Germline V lookup: CDR1 MNHEY, CDR2 SMNVEV (reference sequence). V was clipped by 8 bases and J by 2 bases; unmatched bases: 8. The CDR3 spans 15 residues. DNA for the CDR3: TGTGCCAGCGGCGCCGGGACAGGACCCTACAATGAGCAGTTCTTC. As protein: CASGAGTGPYNEQFF.

The chain employs TRBV28 and TRBJ2-7; tentative D call: TRBD2 (6 bases). Trimming cost V 4 bases and J 3 bases, with 13 bases left between them. The CDR3 is 14 amino acids. The germline gives CDR1 MDHEN, CDR2 SYDVKM. CDR3 protein: CASSSGTGNYEQYF. The CDR3 nucleotides are TGTGCCAGCAGTTCCGGGACTGGTAACTACGAGCAGTACTTC.

This chain links TRBV5-1 with TRBJ2-1, with 10 bases fitting TRBD2. The trim removed 1 base at V and 0 bases at J, leaving 4 bases unmatched. The CDR3 runs to 17 residues. Germline V gene data show CDR1 as SGHRS and CDR2 as YFSETQ. CDR3 in DNA: TGCGCCAGCAGCTTGTCGCTAGCGGGGGCCTCCTACAATGAGCAGTTCTTC. Amino acid sequence: CASSLSLAGASYNEQFF.

This clone has only a few counts. V and J are TRBV5-1 and TRBJ2-7; TRBD1 agrees at 7 bases. The CDR3 is made up of 16 amino acids. The germline gives CDR1 SGHRS, CDR2 YFSETQ. Unmatched junction bases numbered 14, after V lost 4 bases and J lost 4 bases. The chain's CDR3 is CASSQDRTGVVYEQYF. DNA for the CDR3: TGCGCCAGCAGCCAAGATCGTACAGGGGTTGTGTACGAGCAGTACTTC.

This clone was detected a few times. The chain links TRBV28 to TRBJ2-7; possible D gene TRBD2, 5 bases. V was trimmed by 8 bases and J by 4 bases, leaving 9 bases between them. Germline lookup yields CDR1 MDHEN and CDR2 SYDVKM. The CDR3 has 11 residues. The CDR3 spells CASSEGYEQYF. The DNA for the CDR3 is TGTGCCAGCTCCGAGGGTTACGAGCAGTACTTC.

The gene calls are TRBV27 and TRBJ2-6, with a weak D call TRBD1 (6 bases). CDR1 MNHEY and CDR2 SMNVEV come from the germline V gene (reference sequence). The CDR3 loop spans 16 amino acids. V shed 3 bases and J shed 3 bases, with 12 bases lying between them. CDR3: CASSLWGRLGANVLTF. For the CDR3, the DNA is TGTGCCAGCAGTTTGTGGGGGCGCCTTGGGGCCAACGTCCTGACTTTC.

The V call is TRBV30, the J call TRBJ2-3, with 12 bases aligning to TRBD1. Germline-derived CDR1 and CDR2 are GTSNPN and SVGIG (reference sequence). The CDR3 covers 14 residues. The DNA of the CDR3 is TGTGCTGTCGCCGGGACAGGGGGCAGCGATACGCAGTATTTT. This gives the protein CAVAGTGGSDTQYF.

V and J are TRBV19 and TRBJ1-5, with 7 bases lining up with TRBD1. The CDR3 consists of 16 residues. J gave up 0 bases and V 8 bases, and 10 bases lay outside the gene matches. Germline assignment: CDR1 LNHDA and CDR2 SQIVND (reference sequence). This CDR3 is CASSDQGGNSNQPQHF. The CDR3 DNA follows: TGTGCCAGTTCGGACCAGGGGGGCAATAGCAATCAGCCCCAGCATTTT.